A single sample gave rise to the 14 T cell receptor beta chains below, sequenced in a study of T cell repertoires in cytomegalovirus infection (dated by TCRdb to between 2018 and 2020). These reads were obtained on an Illumina HiSeq 1500. The public reads were reanalyzed by TCRdb: fastp trimming at Q25, MiXCR alignment, in-frame beta chains only. Rows merge per CDR3 protein into single entries with the most common DNA and genes. In this sample the table shows 350,000 to 550,000 distinct CDR3 sequences, approximately 31% of which occur a single time. Of the sample, roughly 13% falls within the top ten clones. Specimen: PBMCs. Source of these receptors: a human donor in good health (CMV status not recorded). Some clones in this sample may be carry-over from other donors' samples.

This clonotype was observed a handful of times. J is TRBJ1-6 and V is TRBV6-5; D unclear. The CDR3 totals 14 residues. V gave up 6 bases and J gave up 7 bases, with 13 bases separating them. Germline V gives CDR1 MNHEY, CDR2 SVGAGI. CDR3 DNA: TGTGCCAGCAGAGATACCGGGCACAATTCACCCCTCCACTTT. As protein: CASRDTGHNSPLHF.

The chain combines TRBV28 with TRBJ2-7, with TRBD1 identical over 7 bases. This CDR3 comprises 17 residues. Trimming cost V 4 bases and J 0 bases; bases outside gene matches: 12. CDR1 is MDHEN, CDR2 SYDVKM, per germline. The CDR3 spells CASSSPRGGSNSYEQYF. The CDR3 DNA is TGTGCCAGCAGTTCCCCGCGAGGGGGCAGCAACTCCTACGAGCAGTACTTC.

In its sample, this clonotype was seen many times. The rearrangement uses TRBV7-2 and TRBJ1-2, with D possibly TRBD1 on 6 matching bases. The CDR3 consists of 16 residues. Between the trimmed V and J ends, which lost 5 bases and 3 bases, there was a span of 19 bases. Germline CDR1 is SGHTA and CDR2 is FQGNSA. The CDR3 bases are TGTGCCAGCAGCCCAACTTACAGGGTTGGTGACTATGGCTACACCTTC. Encoded protein: CASSPTYRVGDYGYTF.

Concerning this clonotype itself: One junction end does not reproduce the germline sequence, and a read error may be involved. The V call is TRBV12-3 or TRBV12-4, the J call TRBJ2-2; no clear D. CDR3 length: 11 amino acids. The DNA for the CDR3 is TGTGACAGCAGAAACACCGGGGAGCTGTTTTTT. This translates into CDSRNTGELFF.

The rearrangement uses TRBV7-9 and TRBJ1-5; D is perhaps TRBD1 (5 bases). This CDR3 spans 15 amino acids. The germline V gene has CDR1 SEHNR and CDR2 FQNEAQ (reference sequence). Trimming took off 5 bases at V and 6 bases at J, with 17 bases between the two ends. CDR3 sequence: CASSRHQGPGQPQHF. The CDR3 DNA reads as TGTGCCAGCAGCCGTCACCAGGGCCCGGGTCAGCCCCAGCATTTT.

This clonotype was counted many times. The junction differs from germline at one of its ends, possibly a read error. J is TRBJ2-2 and V is TRBV7-6, with D maybe TRBD1 (5 bases). Germline CDR1 and CDR2: SGHVS and FNYEAQ. The CDR3 length is 15 residues. CDR3 residues: CASSLSPGNAGELFF. The CDR3 DNA follows: TGTGCCAGCAGCTTATCTCCAGGGAACGCCGGGGAGCTGTTTTTT.

V is TRBV23-1 and J is TRBJ2-1; 8 nucleotides match TRBD1. TRBV23-1 is marked as an open reading frame, function uncertain. This CDR3 has 19 amino acids. V shed 4 bases and J 0 bases; nucleotides not matched to a gene: 14. For the CDR3, the DNA is TGCGCCAGCAGTCGGCAAAAACGTTCAGGGGGCGCCTCCTACAATGAGCAGTTCTTC. Its protein product is CASSRQKRSGGASYNEQFF.

This clonotype was seen repeatedly, ten times or more. One end of the junction fails to match germline, which may point to a read error. The rearrangement joins TRBV7-2 to TRBJ1-2, with D possibly being TRBD1 (5 bases). The germline V gene has CDR1 SGHTA and CDR2 FQGNSA. CDR3 length: 13 amino acids. The CDR3, as DNA: TGTGCCAGCAGCCAGGGTGTGGTGCATGGCGGAATCTTC. Translated, it gives CASSQGVVHGGIF.

A few counts support this clonotype. The V call is TRBV6-2 or TRBV6-3, the J call TRBJ1-5; 8 nucleotides match TRBD1. The CDR3 contains 17 residues. Per germline, CDR1 MNHEY and CDR2 SVGEGT. The trim removed 6 bases at V and 0 bases at J, leaving 10 bases unmatched. CDR3 sequence reads: CASSQPQGANSNQPQHF. As DNA, the CDR3 is TGTGCCAGCAGCCAACCCCAGGGGGCGAATAGCAATCAGCCCCAGCATTTT.

The chain employs TRBV2 and TRBJ1-3; D is unresolved. Germline CDR1 SNHLY, CDR2 FYNNEI. V dropped 4 bases and J dropped 0 bases, with 7 bases sitting between them. The CDR3 contains 14 residues. This CDR3 reads CASSGRNSGNTIYF. The CDR3 nucleotides read TGTGCCAGCAGTGGGCGGAACTCTGGAAACACCATATATTTT.

In DNA form, the CDR3 reads TGTGCCAGCGCACGCCTGAACACTGAAGCTTTCTTT. As protein: CASARLNTEAFF. V usage is TRBV6-5 and J usage is TRBJ1-1; no clear D. Germline lookup yields CDR1 MNHEY and CDR2 SVGAGI. This CDR3 has 12 residues. With 8 bases removed from V and 0 bases from J, the gap between germline ends came to 7 bases.

This clonotype has only a few counts. CDR3 protein: CACDKGQGSYNEQFF. The CDR3 DNA follows: TGCGCCTGCGACAAGGGACAGGGATCCTACAATGAGCAGTTCTTC. This chain links TRBV10-2 with TRBJ2-1, with 9 nucleotides matching TRBD1. CDR3 length equals 15 residues. The junction had 9 bases not matched to a gene; V was cut back by 11 bases and J by 1 base. Germline CDR1 and CDR2: WSHSY and SAAADI.

The chain couples TRBV28 to TRBJ2-7; 10 bases align to TRBD1. This CDR3 is 14 amino acids long. The germline gives CDR1 MDHEN, CDR2 SYDVKM. After removal of 5 bases from V and 7 bases from J, the junction contained 8 bases not matched to a gene. As DNA, the CDR3 is TGTGCCAGCAGTACCCTGGGGACAGGGGAAGAGCAGTACTTC. It yields the protein CASSTLGTGEEQYF.

The chain combines TRBV12-3 or TRBV12-4 with TRBJ1-3; 8 bases are shared with TRBD1. V dropped 2 bases and J dropped 0; count of bases not matched to a gene: 3. The CDR3 consists of 16 residues. The CDR3 bases are TGTGCCAGCAGTTTATGGGACAGGCCCTCTGGAAACACCATATATTTT. This sequence encodes CASSLWDRPSGNTIYF.